The clone carrying this TCR beta chain showed up just once. As yet, its antigen is unknown. Roughly 9.5 milliliters of peripheral blood were drawn from each donor into EDTA-treated tubes. The authors ran a second PCR of about 6 to 11 cycles using a sample-barcoded 5' primer and a J-beta primer mix. TCRdb reprocessed the 5' RACE reads with MiXCR, giving one entry per CDR3 protein. The sample carries over 600,000 distinct CDR3 sequences, more than 20% recorded once. This sample stems from a study of blood T cells in healthy people across ages. Overall study findings and caveats: Measured against age, TCR beta diversity per million T cells decreased in a roughly linear manner. Long-lived and aged donors differed, with more naive CD4+ cells and higher diversity in the long-lived. Leaving the PBMCs unsorted stopped any conclusive comparison of naive versus antigen-experienced cells.

Trimming shortened V by 1 base and J by 5 bases, and 4 bases separated the two germline ends. Germline loops: CDR1 SGHDT, CDR2 YYEEEE. The CDR3 is 11 amino acids. The TCR was taken from a man aged 65 to 85 in good health. The chain recombines TRBV5-6 with TRBJ2-7, with D unresolved. Sequenced material: blood. The CDR3 bases are TGTGCCAGCAGCTTGTCTAACGAGCAGTACTTC. Encoded protein: CASSLSNEQYF.